These 22 T cell receptor beta chains were all obtained from the same sample, sequenced in a study of T cell repertoires in cytomegalovirus infection. TCRdb used MiXCR to reprocess the reads, holding one entry per CDR3 protein. The sample has 680,000 or so distinct CDR3 sequences, about 40% seen once. Sequencing used PBMCs. All receptors come from a human donor in good health (CMV status not recorded). Some clones in this sample may be carry-over from other donors' samples.

This clonotype was seen repeatedly, ten times or more. The rearrangement joins TRBV7-2 to TRBJ1-3, with 7 bases lining up with TRBD1. CDR1 is SGHTA and CDR2 is FQGNSA in the germline V gene. V trimming: 2 bases; J trimming: 2 bases; junction bases outside the gene matches: 3. CDR3 length: 15 amino acids. CDR3 DNA sequence: TGTGCCAGCAGCTTACACAGGGGACCTGGAAACACCATATATTTT. This gives the protein CASSLHRGPGNTIYF.

This clonotype showed up just a few times. The chain couples TRBV6-1 to TRBJ2-7; D not certain. The CDR3 is 14 amino acids. Germline lookup yields CDR1 MNHNS and CDR2 SASEGT. V was clipped by 6 bases and J by 6 bases, with 18 bases between them. CDR3 protein: CASRSGRADLEQYF. The DNA of the CDR3 is TGTGCCAGCAGATCGGGTCGGGCAGATCTCGAGCAGTACTTC.

This clonotype was seen a few times. V usage is TRBV12-3 or TRBV12-4 and J usage is TRBJ1-5, with D unresolved. Trimming removed 5 bases at V and 3 bases at J, with 11 bases between. The CDR3 length is 14 residues. This chain's CDR3 is CASSRSSPNQPQHF. DNA of the CDR3: TGTGCCAGCAGTCGGTCGAGCCCCAATCAGCCCCAGCATTTT.

This sequence joins TRBV11-2 and TRBJ2-7, with a tentative D call TRBD1 (6 bases). Trimming took off 5 bases at V and 4 bases at J, with 18 bases between the two ends. This CDR3 is 15 amino acids long. The germline V gene has CDR1 SGHAT and CDR2 FQNNGV. Here the CDR3 reads CASSQGRFSPYEQYF. CDR3 nucleotides: TGTGCCAGCAGCCAGGGGCGGTTCTCCCCTTACGAGCAGTACTTC.

In the case of this clonotype: The CDR3 does not end in the conserved phenylalanine or tryptophan, so this is likely a read error. The CDR3 loop is CASSVGASYQETQYI. DNA of the CDR3: TGTGCCAGCAGCGTAGGAGCCTCATACCAAGAGACCCAGTACATC. The chain carries TRBV9 and TRBJ2-5; no clear D gene. The length of the CDR3 is 15 residues. V was clipped by 0 bases and J by 0 bases, with 9 bases between them. Per germline, CDR1 SGDLS and CDR2 YYNGEE.

The V call is TRBV29-1, the J call TRBJ2-5, with TRBD1 identical over 7 bases. Germline CDR1 is SQVTM and CDR2 is ANQGSEA. CDR3 length: 15 amino acids. The V segment lost 7 bases and the J segment 2 bases; nucleotides outside the gene matches: 13. CDR3 in DNA: TGCAGCGCCCGAAAGACAGGGACGCAACAAGAGACCCAGTACTTC. Its translation: CSARKTGTQQETQYF.

This rearrangement joins TRBV27 to TRBJ2-3; 7 nucleotides match TRBD1. CDR1 is MNHEY and CDR2 is SMNVEV in the germline V gene (reference sequence). Trimming took 5 bases from V and 1 from J; bases not matched to a gene: 9. The CDR3 covers 16 residues. The CDR3 is CASSINRGRGTDTQYF. The CDR3 DNA reads TGTGCCAGCAGTATTAACAGGGGACGCGGCACAGATACGCAGTATTTT.

The rearrangement uses TRBV11-2 and TRBJ1-1; D might be TRBD1 (6 bases). Germline CDR1 and CDR2: SGHAT and FQNNGV. The CDR3 contains 16 residues. Trimming shortened V by 1 base and J by 3 bases, and 15 bases separated the two germline ends. CDR3 sequence reads: CASSLGIGGRDTEAFF. CDR3 sequence (DNA): TGTGCCAGCAGCTTAGGGATCGGGGGGCGCGACACTGAAGCTTTCTTT.

This rearrangement joins TRBV7-6 to TRBJ2-5, with unresolved D. V lost 2 bases and J 3 bases, leaving 13 bases between the germline ends. The CDR3 totals 15 residues. Looked up from germline, CDR1 is SGHVS and CDR2 is FNYEAQ. The CDR3 sequence is CASSLLNTNKETQYF. The CDR3 DNA sequence: TGTGCCAGCAGCTTACTGAATACGAATAAAGAGACCCAGTACTTC.

The V call is TRBV29-1, the J call TRBJ2-2; D gene uncertain. Germline V gene data show CDR1 as SQVTM and CDR2 as ANQGSEA. Trimming stripped 4 bases from V and 8 bases from J, with 14 bases between. This CDR3 is built from 13 residues. The CDR3, as DNA: TGCAGCGTTGGTGACACTTGGACGGGGGAGCTGTTTTTT. The encoded protein is CSVGDTWTGELFF.

This rearrangement joins TRBV10-2 to TRBJ1-1; D possibly corresponds to TRBD1 (5 bases). V shed 6 bases and J shed 1 base, with 18 bases lying between them. The length of the CDR3 is 16 residues. Looked up from germline, CDR1 is WSHSY and CDR2 is SAAADI. The CDR3, as DNA: TGCGCCAGCAGCCCCCAAATTGACAGCCAGAACACTGAAGCTTTCTTT. Its protein is CASSPQIDSQNTEAFF.

On this clonotype itself: Likely a read error: the CDR3 ends without its conserved phenylalanine or tryptophan. The DNA is omitted, as the CDR3 cannot be located on it reliably, and the CDR3 follows TCRdb's listing. This chain links TRBV7-8 with TRBJ2-1; the DNA was not compared with TRBD1, the D call given in the table. The CDR3 sequence runs 15 residues, both termini included. The germline CDR1 and CDR2 sequences are SGHVS and FQNEAQ. CDR3 amino acids: CASSLAPRLINEQLL.

The chain couples TRBV15 to TRBJ2-7; 8 bases are shared with TRBD1. This CDR3 is 15 amino acids long. The V gene end was trimmed by 0 bases and the J gene end by 2 bases; junction bases not matched to a gene: 3. Per germline, CDR1 LNHNV and CDR2 YYDKDF (reference sequence). CDR3 nucleotide sequence: TGTGCCACCAGCAGAGATACAGGGGGGCCCTACGAGCAGTACTTC. It is translated as CATSRDTGGPYEQYF.

The V call is TRBV4-1, the J call TRBJ2-5; the match to TRBD2 covers 10 bases. The V gene end was trimmed by 4 bases and the J gene end by 5 bases; junction bases not matched to a gene: 7. The CDR3 is 15 amino acids. The germline gives CDR1 MGHRA, CDR2 YSYEKL. The CDR3 DNA reads as TGCGCCAGCAGCCGCCTAGCGGGGGATGGGGAGACCCAGTACTTC. It is translated as CASSRLAGDGETQYF.

This clonotype was counted only a few times. The V gene is TRBV15, the J gene TRBJ1-5, with a possible D match to TRBD1 (5 bases). The V and J ends lost 5 bases and 1 base respectively, with 12 bases between them. The CDR3 totals 15 residues. Germline CDR1 LNHNV, CDR2 YYDKDF (reference sequence). The DNA for the CDR3 is TGTGCCACCAGCCTCTTCCGGGACAGCAATCAGCCCCAGCATTTT. Translation: CATSLFRDSNQPQHF.

This clonotype showed up many times. The rearrangement links TRBV6-1 to TRBJ1-5; D unclear. The CDR3 loop spans 12 amino acids. Germline CDR1 is MNHNS and CDR2 is SASEGT. The ends were cut back, 3 bases at V and 5 bases at J, with 5 bases in the middle. Here the CDR3 DNA reads TGTGCCAGCAGTGACCGATATCAGCCCCAGCATTTT. Its protein is CASSDRYQPQHF.

V is TRBV23-1 and J is TRBJ2-3; tentative D call: TRBD2 (6 bases). TRBV23-1 qualifies as an ORF whose function is uncertain. The V end lost 4 bases, the J end lost 5 bases, and 25 bases lay between the germline ends. The CDR3 contains 18 residues. CDR3 in amino acids: CASSPRYGSAYTRDTQYF. As DNA, the CDR3 is TGCGCCAGCAGTCCCAGATACGGGAGTGCTTATACGAGAGATACGCAGTATTTT.

The chain couples TRBV20-1 to TRBJ2-5, with D unresolved. The CDR3 extends over 13 amino acids. Trimming took 3 bases from V and 1 from J, leaving 9 bases between them. Germline values: CDR1 DFQATT, CDR2 SNEGSKA (reference sequence). Here the CDR3 reads CSAREDTQETQYF. The CDR3 nucleotides are TGCAGTGCTAGGGAAGACACCCAAGAGACCCAGTACTTC.

This clonotype occurred a few times. This chain joins TRBV6-5 and TRBJ2-1; 7 positions agree with TRBD2. After removal of 0 bases from V and 7 bases from J, the junction contained 15 bases not matched to a gene. The V gene's germline CDR1 is MNHEY and CDR2 SVGAGI. This CDR3 spans 18 amino acids. The CDR3 region is CASSYSMPWGGSWNEQFF. The CDR3, as DNA: TGTGCCAGCAGTTACTCGATGCCGTGGGGAGGGAGTTGGAATGAGCAGTTCTTC.

The CDR3 nucleotides are TGCAGCGTTGTGGAACCTCCCTACGAGCAGTACTTC. This encodes CSVVEPPYEQYF. The chain is built from TRBV29-1 and TRBJ2-7; D not certain. The CDR3 loop spans 12 amino acids. The germline V gene encodes CDR1 SQVTM and CDR2 ANQGSEA. V was shortened by 4 bases and J by 2 bases, with 9 bases between the two germline ends.

The chain joins TRBV11-2 to TRBJ1-1; weak D call: TRBD1 (6 bases). The CDR3 sequence is 13 residues long. Per germline, CDR1 SGHAT and CDR2 FQNNGV. V lost 5 bases and J 6 bases, leaving 13 bases between the germline ends. The CDR3 protein is CASSQYRVAEAFF. The CDR3 coding sequence is TGTGCCAGCAGCCAATACAGGGTCGCTGAAGCTTTCTTT.

V is TRBV6-2 or TRBV6-3 and J is TRBJ2-3, with a possible D match to TRBD2 (5 bases). CDR1 and CDR2 (germline): MNHEY, SVGEGT. There are 14 residues in the CDR3. Trimming stripped 6 bases from V and 1 base from J, with 11 bases between. CDR3 protein: CASRGSGGTDTQYF. The CDR3 DNA reads TGTGCCAGCAGGGGGAGCGGCGGCACAGATACGCAGTATTTT.